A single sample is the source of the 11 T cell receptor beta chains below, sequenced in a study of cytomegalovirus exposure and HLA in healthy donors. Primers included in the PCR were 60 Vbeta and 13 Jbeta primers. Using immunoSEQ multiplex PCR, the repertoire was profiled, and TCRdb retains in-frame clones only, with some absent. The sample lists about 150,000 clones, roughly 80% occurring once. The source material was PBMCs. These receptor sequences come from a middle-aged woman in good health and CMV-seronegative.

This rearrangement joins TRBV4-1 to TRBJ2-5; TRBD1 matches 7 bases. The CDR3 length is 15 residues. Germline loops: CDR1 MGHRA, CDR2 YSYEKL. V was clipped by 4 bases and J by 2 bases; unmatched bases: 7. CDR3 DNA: TGCGCCAGCAGCCTTACAGGGGTCGGGCAAGAGACCCAGTACTTC. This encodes CASSLTGVGQETQYF.

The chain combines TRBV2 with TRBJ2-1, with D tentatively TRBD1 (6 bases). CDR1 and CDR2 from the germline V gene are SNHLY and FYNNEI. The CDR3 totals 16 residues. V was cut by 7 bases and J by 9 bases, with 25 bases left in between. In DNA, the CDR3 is TGTGCCAGCAAACGCGACGGTGGGGGCGCCGGGGTTGAGCAGTTCTTC. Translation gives CASKRDGGGAGVEQFF.

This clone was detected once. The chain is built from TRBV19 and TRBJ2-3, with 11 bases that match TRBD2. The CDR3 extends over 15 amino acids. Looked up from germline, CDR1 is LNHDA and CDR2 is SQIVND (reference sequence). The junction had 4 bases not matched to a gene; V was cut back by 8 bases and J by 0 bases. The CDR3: CASQGLAESTDTQYF. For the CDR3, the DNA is TGTGCCAGTCAGGGACTAGCGGAGAGCACAGATACGCAGTATTTT.

CDR3 coding DNA: TGTGCCAGCAGCCAATCGGGGGGGATCTACGAGCAGTACTTC. Translated, it gives CASSQSGGIYEQYF. The chain links TRBV16 to TRBJ2-7, with 7 bases identical to TRBD2. Germline assignment: CDR1 KGHSY and CDR2 FQNENV. J lost 3 bases, V lost 0 bases, and 2 bases had no gene match. The CDR3 totals 14 residues.

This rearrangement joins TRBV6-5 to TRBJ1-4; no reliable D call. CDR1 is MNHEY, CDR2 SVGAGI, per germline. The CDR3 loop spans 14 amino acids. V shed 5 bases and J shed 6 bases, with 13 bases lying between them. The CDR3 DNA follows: TGTGCCAGCAGTACCGCCCGGGGTGATGAAAAACTGTTTTTT. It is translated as CASSTARGDEKLFF.

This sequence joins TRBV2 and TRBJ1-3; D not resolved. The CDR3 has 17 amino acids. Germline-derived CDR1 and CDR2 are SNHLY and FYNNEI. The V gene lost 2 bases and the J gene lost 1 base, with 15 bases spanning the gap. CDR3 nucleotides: TGTGCCAGCAGTGAACTTGTCTTGCGGGAATCTGGAAACACCATATATTTT. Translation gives CASSELVLRESGNTIYF.

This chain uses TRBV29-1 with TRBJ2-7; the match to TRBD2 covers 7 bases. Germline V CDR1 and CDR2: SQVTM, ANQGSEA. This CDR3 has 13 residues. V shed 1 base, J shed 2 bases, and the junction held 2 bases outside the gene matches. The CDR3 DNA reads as TGCAGCGTTGAAGTGGGGGGGGCCTACGAGCAGTACTTC. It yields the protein CSVEVGGAYEQYF.

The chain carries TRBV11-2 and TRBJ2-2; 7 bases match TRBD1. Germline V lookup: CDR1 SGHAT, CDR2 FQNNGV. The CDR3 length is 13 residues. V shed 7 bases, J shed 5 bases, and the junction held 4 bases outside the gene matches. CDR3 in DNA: TGTGCCAGCATCGCACAGGGGACCGGGGAGCTGTTTTTT. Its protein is CASIAQGTGELFF.

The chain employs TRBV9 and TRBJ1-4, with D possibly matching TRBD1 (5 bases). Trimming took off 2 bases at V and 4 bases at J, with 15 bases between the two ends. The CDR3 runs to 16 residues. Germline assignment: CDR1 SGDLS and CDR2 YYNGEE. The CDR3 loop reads CASSVGSIQGNEKLFF. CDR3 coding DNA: TGTGCCAGCAGCGTCGGCTCTATTCAGGGTAATGAAAAACTGTTTTTT.

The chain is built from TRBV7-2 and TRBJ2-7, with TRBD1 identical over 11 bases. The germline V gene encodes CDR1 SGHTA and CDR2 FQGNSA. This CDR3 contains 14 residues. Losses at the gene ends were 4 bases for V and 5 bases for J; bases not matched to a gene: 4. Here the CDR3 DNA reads TGTGCCAGCAGCTCGGGACAGGGGGACCACGAGCAGTACTTC. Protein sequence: CASSSGQGDHEQYF.

This chain's CDR3 is CASSSLGTGGGEQFF. The CDR3, as DNA: TGTGCCAGCAGCTCCTTGGGGACAGGGGGCGGTGAGCAGTTCTTC. V is TRBV7-7 and J is TRBJ2-1, with 12 bases fitting TRBD1. From germline, CDR1 is SSHAT and CDR2 FNYEAQ (reference sequence). The CDR3 sequence is 15 residues long. J was trimmed by 9 bases and V by 4 bases; bases with no gene match: 7.